This TCR beta chain was captured in a study of cytomegalovirus exposure and HLA in healthy donors. The primer mix had 60 Vbeta and 13 Jbeta primers. Method: immunoSEQ multiplex PCR; TCRdb's copy keeps in-frame clones and lacks some. The sample has 110,000 or so clones, 70% to 80% seen once. Germline trimming cut 6 bases from V and 0 bases from J; bases unmatched to any gene: 4. Germline V gives CDR1 SNHLY, CDR2 FYNNEI. CDR3 length equals 15 residues. The rearrangement joins TRBV2 to TRBJ2-1; TRBD2 matches 8 bases. Sequencing used PBMCs. The TCR originated in a woman aged 30 to 39 in good health and CMV-seropositive. The CDR3 DNA is TGTGCCAGCAGCCAAAGCGGGAGCTCCTACAATGAGCAGTTCTTC. Amino acid sequence: CASSQSGSSYNEQFF.